What follows is one T cell receptor (beta chain) and its context. An end of the junction differs from the germline gene, which may be a read error. These data originate in a study of blood T cell repertoires in COVID-19. Study in general: The analysed material was cDNA or gDNA that came from T cells, B-cell-depleted T cells, or PBMCs.

Generated by immunoSEQ multiplex PCR, the TCRdb table keeps only in-frame clones and is missing some. The sample records about 290,000 clones, 80% to 90% being singletons. Germline-derived CDR1 and CDR2 are MNHEY and SVGAGI. This CDR3 has 13 residues. J is TRBJ1-1 and V is TRBV6-5, with TRBD1 identical over 7 bases. This sequence was found in a woman under 40 with active or convalescent COVID-19. Source material: peripheral blood. This chain's CDR3 is CASSPNAVGQNLF. The DNA for the CDR3 is TGTGCCAGCAGTCCGAATGCGGTGGGACAGAACCTCTTT.